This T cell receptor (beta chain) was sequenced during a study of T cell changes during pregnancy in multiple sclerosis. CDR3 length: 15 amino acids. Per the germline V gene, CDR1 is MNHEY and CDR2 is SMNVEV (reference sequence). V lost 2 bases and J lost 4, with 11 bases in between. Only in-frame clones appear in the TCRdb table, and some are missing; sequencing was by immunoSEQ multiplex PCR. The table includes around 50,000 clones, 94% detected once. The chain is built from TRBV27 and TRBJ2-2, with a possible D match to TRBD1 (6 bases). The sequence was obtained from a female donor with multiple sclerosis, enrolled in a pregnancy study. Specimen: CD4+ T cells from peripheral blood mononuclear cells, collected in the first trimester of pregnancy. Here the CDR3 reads CASSLTGTSTGELFF. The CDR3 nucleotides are TGTGCCAGCAGTTTAACGGGGACAAGCACCGGGGAGCTGTTTTTT.